The rows below give T cell receptor beta chains drawn from one sample of a study of cytomegalovirus exposure and HLA in healthy donors. TCRdb keeps only in-frame clones here, not all; method: immunoSEQ multiplex PCR. Found here are about 180,000 clones, 75% to 85% of them singletons; the top ten hold about 2.5%. The source material was PBMCs. The receptors stem from a woman aged 25 to 39 in good health and CMV-seropositive. CDR3s include the opening cysteine and the closing phenylalanine or tryptophan. D genes are given only for firm matches. The listing skips clone size in some rows; elsewhere it reads once, few, many or a size class.

d_gene,abundance,j_gene,v_gene,len,CDR3nt,CDR3aa
-,-,TRBJ1-1,TRBV6-1,15,TGTGCCAGCAGTGGGGTGGCGGGGGGCAGGACTGAAGCTTTCTTT,CASSGVAGGRTEAFF
-,few,TRBJ1-2,TRBV2,13,TGTGCCAGCTGGGGGGGCGGCAGCTATGGCTACACCTTC,CASWGGGSYGYTF
-,few,TRBJ2-5,TRBV4-2,14,TGTGCCAGCAGCCCTGGGACGGAGGGAGAGACCCAGTACTTC,CASSPGTEGETQYF
-,-,TRBJ2-1,TRBV28,11,TGTGCCAGCAGTCCCTCGGACAAGCAGTTCTTC,CASSPSDKQFF
-,-,TRBJ2-2,TRBV19,13,TGTGCCAGTATACACCGCGGGTCCGGGGAGCTGTTTTTT,CASIHRGSGELFF
-,-,TRBJ2-7,TRBV5-4,13,TGTGCCAGCAGCTCCTGGACAGCCGGACAGCAGTACTTC,CASSSWTAGQQYF
TRBD2,-,TRBJ2-3,TRBV28,12,TGTGCCACAAGCGGGGGAAAAGATACGCAGTATTTT,CATSGGKDTQYF
-,-,TRBJ2-1,TRBV4-2,13,TGTGCCAGCAGGGCTAGCACGAGGCATGAGCAGTTCTTC,CASRASTRHEQFF
TRBD1,-,TRBJ1-6,TRBV4-1,16,TGCGCCAGCAGCCCCGGGGAGGACAGGGGTTATTCACCCCTCCACTTT,CASSPGEDRGYSPLHF
TRBD1,-,TRBJ1-2,TRBV11-3,17,TGTGCCAGCAGCTTAGGGGACAGGATGGGAGCTAACTATGGCTACACCTTC,CASSLGDRMGANYGYTF
-,-,TRBJ1-2,TRBV27,13,TGTGCCAGCAGCTCCAACAATTTCTATGGCTACACCTTC,CASSSNNFYGYTF
-,-,TRBJ1-2,TRBV19,15,TGTGCCAGTAGTATAGATGAGGTATCGAACTATGGCTACACCTTC,CASSIDEVSNYGYTF
-,-,TRBJ2-1,TRBV2,12,TGTGCCAGCAGTGAGGCGGGGCATGAGCAGTTCTTC,CASSEAGHEQFF
-,-,TRBJ2-2,TRBV5-4,16,TGTGCCAGCAGCTTATCCCCGGCAACCCGGGCCGGGGAGCTGTTTTTT,CASSLSPATRAGELFF
-,-,TRBJ2-7,TRBV4-1,14,TGCGCCAGCAGCCAAGGCCGGACTATCTACGAGCAGTACTTC,CASSQGRTIYEQYF
TRBD2,-,TRBJ2-2,TRBV9,19,TGTGCCAGCAGCGTAGCAACTAGCGGGGGGGCCGCGAACACCGGGGAGCTGTTTTTT,CASSVATSGGAANTGELFF
-,-,TRBJ1-3,TRBV2,13,TGTGCCAGCAGAGAGTCGAGTAGAAACACCATATATTTT,CASRESSRNTIYF
-,once,TRBJ2-1,TRBV11-3,15,TGTGCCAGCAGCGTCGGGACTCCGACGGATGAGGAGCAGTTCTTC,CASSVGTPTDEEQFF